Included here is one T cell receptor (beta chain) sequence, with context. Profiling relied on immunoSEQ multiplex PCR, and the TCRdb table lists in-frame clones only, not all of them. Of approximately 88,000 clones detected, roughly 96% appear once; the ten largest clones hold about 1.3%. The source of the sample is a study of cytomegalovirus exposure and HLA in healthy donors. Trimming took off 3 bases at V and 6 bases at J, with 18 bases between the two ends. This CDR3 region has 16 residues. Germline CDR1 and CDR2: MGHDK and SYGVNS. Sequencing was performed on PBMCs. This receptor was taken from a woman aged 18-29 years in good health and CMV-seronegative. The rearrangement links TRBV25-1 to TRBJ2-1, with D possibly matching TRBD2 (5 bases). Here the CDR3 DNA reads TGTGCCAGCAGTGACGCGGGTAGGGTGAGGCGCAATGAGCAGTTCTTC. It specifies CASSDAGRVRRNEQFF. Variable domain in full (rest from reference TRBV25-1 and TRBJ2-1): EADIYQTPRYLVIGTGKKITLECSQTMGHDKMYWYQQDPGMELHLIHYSYGVNSTEKGDLSSESTVSRIRTEHFPLTLESARPSHTSQYLCASSDAGRVRRNEQFFGPGTRLTVL.